This TCR beta chain emerged from a study of blood T cell repertoires in COVID-19. Overall study context: The United States, Italy and Spain were the sources of the acute and convalescent COVID-19 samples. The analysed material was cDNA or gDNA that came from T cells, B-cell-depleted T cells, or PBMCs.

Authors' analysis steps: Amplification of reference gene primers provided the estimated nucleated cell counts. The protocol was immunoSEQ multiplex PCR, while the TCRdb copy is restricted to in-frame clones and leaves out a portion. V, J and clone size derive from that table, while D and trimming were established from the DNA sequence. The table shows some 200,000 clones, with approximately 84% occurring only once. The germline V gene encodes CDR1 SEHNR and CDR2 FQNEAQ (reference sequence). This CDR3 spans 16 amino acids. After removal of 4 bases from V and 5 bases from J, the junction contained 8 bases not matched to a gene.

This receptor was obtained from a woman aged 50 to 60 with active or convalescent COVID-19. Sequencing was carried out using peripheral blood. This rearrangement joins TRBV7-9 to TRBJ2-2, with 9 bases fitting TRBD2. DNA for the CDR3: TGTGCCAGCAGCTCCGTAGCGGGAGCGCGGACCGGGGAGCTGTTTTTT. Its translation is CASSSVAGARTGELFF.